Below, 3 T cell receptor beta chains from the same sample are listed, as sequenced in a study of T cells after posttransplantation cyclophosphamide. TCRdb keeps only in-frame clones here, not all; method: immunoSEQ multiplex PCR. The profile shows 20,000 to 25,000 clones, about 82% of them singletons. The sequenced material came from PBMCs. The receptors were gathered from an older woman with a blood cancer, CMV-positive, and with a related stem cell donor.

The chain uses TRBV6-5 and TRBJ1-2; D gene ambiguous. Trimming removed 7 bases from V and 2 bases from J, with 14 bases in between. Germline assignment: CDR1 MNHEY and CDR2 SVGAGI. The CDR3 runs to 14 residues. CDR3 nucleotides: TGTGCCAGCATTCCCCGGGAGCCAAACTATGGCTACACCTTC. This encodes CASIPREPNYGYTF.

J is TRBJ2-7 and V is TRBV15; TRBD2 matches at 8 bases. The CDR3 loop spans 15 amino acids. The germline CDR1 and CDR2 sequences are LNHNV and YYDKDF (reference sequence). Trimming cost V 2 bases and J 4 bases; bases outside gene matches: 7. CDR3 residues: CATSRMAGGGYEQYF. In nucleotides, the CDR3 is TGTGCCACCAGCAGAATGGCGGGAGGTGGGTACGAGCAGTACTTC.

The rearrangement links TRBV4-2 to TRBJ2-5; a possible D gene is TRBD2 (6 bases). Germline V gene data show CDR1 as LGHNA and CDR2 as YNFKEQ. The CDR3 totals 15 residues. V was clipped by 0 bases and J by 1 base, with 9 bases between them. The CDR3 protein is CASSQEGRGQETQYF. CDR3 nucleotides: TGTGCCAGCAGCCAAGAGGGGCGGGGCCAAGAGACCCAGTACTTC.